The 11 T cell receptor beta chains reported below all come from one sample, sequenced in a study of T-cell memory formation after mild COVID-19. TCRdb reanalysed the 5' RACE reads using MiXCR and keeps one entry per CDR3 protein. The sample has hundreds of thousands of distinct CDR3 sequences, about 15% seen once; the top ten hold approximately 3.5%. Sequencing used PBMCs or a T cell subset sorted from them (not recorded which). The receptor set was obtained from a young man who had mild COVID-19 (a few samples of this study predate the infection). Cell type and time point are not known.

The rearrangement links TRBV5-1 to TRBJ2-3; 11 positions agree with TRBD2. V trimming: 4 bases; J trimming: 3 bases; junction bases outside the gene matches: 4. Germline V lookup: CDR1 SGHRS, CDR2 YFSETQ. The CDR3 runs 15 residues. In DNA form, the CDR3 reads TGCGCCAGCAGCGAGAGACTAGCGGGGACAGATACGCAGTATTTT. Its protein product is CASSERLAGTDTQYF.

This clonotype came up many times. The chain uses TRBV7-9 and TRBJ2-7; weak D call: TRBD1 (6 bases). Germline assignment: CDR1 SEHNR and CDR2 FQNEAQ (reference sequence). This CDR3 is 16 amino acids long. V was shortened by 4 bases and J by 1 base, with 17 bases between the two germline ends. The CDR3 nucleotides read TGTGCCAGCAGCTCTTCCCCGGGACACCTATCCTACGAGCAGTACTTC. This sequence encodes CASSSSPGHLSYEQYF.

This chain links TRBV5-1 with TRBJ2-3, with TRBD1 identical over 7 bases. Per the germline V gene, CDR1 is SGHRS and CDR2 is YFSETQ. CDR3 size: 14 residues. V shed 3 bases, J shed 3 bases, and the junction held 4 bases outside the gene matches. CDR3 sequence: CASSWGQLTDTQYF. The DNA of the CDR3 is TGCGCCAGCAGCTGGGGACAGTTAACAGATACGCAGTATTTT.

The J gene is TRBJ2-5, the V gene TRBV7-9, with D unresolved. The CDR3 contains 11 residues. Trimming pared 3 bases from V and 7 bases from J, leaving 6 bases between. Germline CDR1 reads SEHNR; CDR2 reads FQNEAQ (reference sequence). The DNA for the CDR3 is TGTGCCAGCAGCTTGGGCCCGACCCAGTACTTC. Its protein is CASSLGPTQYF.

Only a few counts were recorded for this clonotype. The gene calls are TRBV11-3 and TRBJ2-3; D ambiguous. The CDR3 spans 12 residues. Per the germline V gene, CDR1 is SGHNT and CDR2 is YENEEA. The V gene lost 3 bases and the J gene lost 14 bases, with 15 bases spanning the gap. The CDR3 sequence is CASSFDGEGLYF. The CDR3 DNA follows: TGTGCCAGCAGCTTTGATGGGGAAGGTCTGTATTTT. The full variable domain, in which reference TRBV11-3 and TRBJ2-3 provide the parts outside the CDR3, is EAGVVQSPRYKIIEKKQPVAFWCNPISGHNTLYWYLQNLGQGPELLIRYENEEAVDDSQLPKDRFSAERLKGVDSTLKIQPAELGDSAVYLCASSFDGEGLYFGPGTRLTVL.

This clonotype was picked up many times. This rearrangement joins TRBV7-2 to TRBJ2-5; the D is unclear. Germline V gives CDR1 SGHTA, CDR2 FQGNSA. CDR3 length equals 13 residues. V was clipped by 3 bases and J by 1 base, with 6 bases between them. Here the CDR3 reads CASSFTPQETQYF. The CDR3 DNA sequence: TGTGCCAGCAGCTTCACCCCCCAAGAGACCCAGTACTTC.

This clonotype has only a few counts. CDR3 loop: CASSQEDRNYGYTF. In nucleotides, the CDR3 is TGCGCCAGCAGCCAGGAAGATCGAAACTATGGCTACACCTTC. The chain uses TRBV4-3 and TRBJ1-2; D unclear. The V gene lost 3 bases and the J gene lost 2 bases, with 10 bases spanning the gap. Germline values: CDR1 LGHNA, CDR2 YSLEER. The CDR3 covers 14 residues.

This clonotype has a handful of counts. This rearrangement joins TRBV6-2 or TRBV6-3 to TRBJ2-6; D call uncertain. Trimming took 7 bases from V and 0 from J, leaving 4 bases between them. The CDR3 extends over 13 amino acids. Per germline, CDR1 MNHEY and CDR2 SVGEGT. This chain's CDR3 is CASKRSGANVLTF. In DNA form, the CDR3 reads TGTGCCAGCAAGCGCTCTGGGGCCAACGTCCTGACTTTC.

The CDR3 sequence is CASSLLGTPYEQYF. CDR3 in DNA: TGTGCCAGCAGCTTACTCGGGACACCCTACGAGCAGTACTTC. V usage is TRBV11-1 and J usage is TRBJ2-7; a possible D gene is TRBD1 (6 bases). This CDR3 comprises 14 residues. V lost 2 bases, J lost 2 bases, and 10 bases lay in between. Germline lookup yields CDR1 SGHAT and CDR2 FQDESV (reference sequence). Using reference TRBV11-1 and TRBJ2-7 for the parts outside the CDR3, the full variable domain is EAEVAQSPRYKITEKSQAVAFWCDPISGHATLYWYRQILGQGPELLVQFQDESVVDDSQLPKDRFSAERLKGVDSTLKIQPAELGDSAMYLCASSLLGTPYEQYFGPGTRLTVT.

This clonotype showed up just a few times. The CDR3 DNA is TGTGCCAGCAGCTTGGTAGGGGGGGGCCCCCAAGAGACCCAGTACTTC. This translates into CASSLVGGGPQETQYF. The gene calls are TRBV11-2 and TRBJ2-5; possible D gene TRBD2, 7 bases. Germline-derived CDR1 and CDR2 are SGHAT and FQNNGV. V was pared by 3 bases and J by 1 base, with 15 bases between. CDR3 length: 16 amino acids. The entire variable domain, with the rest obtained from reference TRBV11-2 and TRBJ2-5, is as follows: EAGVAQSPRYKIIEKRQSVAFWCNPISGHATLYWYQQILGQGPKLLIQFQNNGVVDDSQLPKDRFSAERLKGVDSTLKIQPAKLEDSAVYLCASSLVGGGPQETQYFGPGTRLLVL.

This sequence joins TRBV20-1 and TRBJ2-5; no clear D. The CDR3 loop spans 13 amino acids. The germline CDR1 and CDR2 sequences are DFQATT and SNEGSKA (reference sequence). The ends were cut back, 3 bases at V and 5 bases at J, with 13 bases in the middle. The CDR3, as DNA: TGCAGTGCTAGGGTCAGCCGTGCCGAGACCCAGTACTTC. This translates into CSARVSRAETQYF.